Given below is one TCR beta chain in context. Germline V CDR1 and CDR2: ENHRY, SYGVKD. The V segment lost 3 bases and the J segment 6 bases; nucleotides outside the gene matches: 10. The CDR3 is 15 residues long. The record originates from a study of shared clonotypes between healthy human individuals. Repertoires were generated with immunoSEQ multiplex PCR, while TCRdb's copy carries only in-frame clones and drops some. The sample includes roughly 700,000 clones, roughly 87% of them seen just once. The sample was memory CD8+ T cells from PBMCs. Subset specified: CD45RO+ cells pooled with CCR7-negative TemRA cells. The clonotype was recovered from a man aged 18-30 years in good health. Some clones in this sample may be carry-over from other donors' samples. V usage is TRBV10-3 and J usage is TRBJ2-7, with 8 bases fitting TRBD1. The CDR3 is CAISDFGQGRSEQYF. Written as DNA, the CDR3 is TGTGCCATCAGTGATTTTGGACAGGGTCGATCCGAGCAGTACTTC.